The sequence of this T cell receptor (beta chain) was determined in a study of molecular identifiers for immune sequencing clone quantification. MiXCR was run by TCRdb on the PCR reads, yielding one entry per CDR3 protein. Altogether 460,000 or so distinct CDR3 sequences are present, about a quarter being singletons, with the ten largest covering roughly 0.79%. This clonotype was found a few times. There are 11 residues in the CDR3. CDR1 is SGHRS and CDR2 is YFSETQ in the germline V gene. V was trimmed by 7 bases and J by 6 bases, leaving 11 bases between them. This TCR was sampled from a human donor in good health. Some libraries in this study had Jurkat cell RNA spiked in. Sequencing was done on a sample of naive CD8+ T cells from blood, with Jurkat cell RNA spiked in. As to subset: FACS-sorted CD8+CD4-CCR7+CD45RA+ naive T cells. The V and J genes are TRBV5-1 and TRBJ2-7; no clear D. The CDR3 reads CASRLGSEQYF. The DNA for the CDR3 is TGCGCCAGCCGCCTGGGATCCGAGCAGTACTTC.